This record covers a single TCR beta chain. The data were obtained in a study of PD-L1 blockade in urothelial cancer. Background on the study: Prior exposure to chemotherapy in patients amounted to 0 to 3 regimens received.

Stated time point: pretreatment peripheral blood. Every patient provided from 1 to 8 samples, collected pretreatment and on-treatment. Profiled with immunoSEQ multiplex PCR; TCRdb holds only in-frame clones, not every one. Of roughly 50,000 clones listed, roughly 75% were seen once; the top ten hold over 4%. The source of this sequence is a man between 65 and 79 years old with urothelial cancer. Sequenced here: PBMCs, sampled around atezolizumab (anti-PD-L1) treatment.

For the CDR3, the DNA is TGCGCCAGCAGCTTGGCCCTAACTAGCGGGAGGGACAATGAGCAGTTCTTC. Protein: CASSLALTSGRDNEQFF. The chain employs TRBV5-1 and TRBJ2-1, with 13 bases that match TRBD2. The V and J ends lost 0 bases and 5 bases, in that order; junction bases with no gene match: 5. Germline CDR1 reads SGHRS; CDR2 reads YFSETQ. The CDR3 has 17 amino acids. Looking up the rest from reference TRBV5-1 and TRBJ2-1 gives the full variable domain: KAGVTQTPRYLIKTRGQQVTLSCSPISGHRSVSWYQQTPGQGLQFLFEYFSETQRNKGNFPGRFSGRQFSNSRSEMNVSTLELGDSALYLCASSLALTSGRDNEQFFGPGTRLTVL.